The 8 T cell receptor beta chains below were found in one sample sequenced in a study of Ad26.COV2.S vaccination and SARS-CoV-2 variants. The treatment: roughly 19 received Ad26.COV2.S at low or high dose, single or two shots; several received placebo; per-sample allocation not given. Sampling was done on day 63 after the first vaccine or placebo injection. Sequenced by immunoSEQ multiplex PCR; TCRdb stores in-frame clones only, minus some. Among about 350,000 clones listed, approximately 86% were seen once. This specimen was peripheral blood, taken in a trial of Ad26.COV2.S vaccine versus placebo. These receptors were taken from a person between 18 and 65 years old who received the Ad26.COV2.S COVID-19 vaccine or a placebo.

V gene TRBV5-4 combines with J gene TRBJ2-1, with TRBD2 matching 7 bases. The germline V gene has CDR1 SGHNT and CDR2 YYREEE (reference sequence). V shed 0 bases, J shed 4 bases, and the junction held 4 bases outside the gene matches. The CDR3 spans 15 residues. As DNA, the CDR3 is TGTGCCAGCAGCTTGGCGGGAGGCGGTTACAATGAGCAGTTCTTC. It is translated as CASSLAGGGYNEQFF.

The rearrangement links TRBV7-8 to TRBJ2-7; D is uncertain. Trimming pared 1 base from V and 0 bases from J, leaving 10 bases between. The CDR3 length is 15 residues. Germline CDR1 reads SGHVS; CDR2 reads FQNEAQ. The CDR3: CASSLEKGSSYEQYF. DNA of the CDR3: TGTGCCAGCAGCTTAGAGAAGGGTTCCTCCTACGAGCAGTACTTC.

V and J are TRBV5-6 and TRBJ1-2; D is unclear. Trimming cost V 3 bases and J 2 bases, with 14 bases left between them. From germline, CDR1 is SGHDT and CDR2 YYEEEE. The CDR3 contains 15 residues. The CDR3 coding sequence is TGTGCCAGCAGCTATGTGGACCCTAGAAACTATGGCTACACCTTC. It specifies CASSYVDPRNYGYTF. Based on the CDR3 plus reference TRBV5-6 and TRBJ1-2, the full variable domain is DAGVTQSPTHLIKTRGQQVTLRCSPKSGHDTVSWYQQALGQGPQFIFQYYEEEERQRGNFPDRFSGHQFPNYSSELNVNALLLGDSALYLCASSYVDPRNYGYTFGSGTRLTVV.

The chain combines TRBV4-1 with TRBJ2-1; perhaps TRBD1 as D (6 bases). In germline, CDR1 is MGHRA, CDR2 YSYEKL. Trimming removed 1 base from V and 9 bases from J, with 10 bases in between. There are 13 residues in the CDR3. As DNA, the CDR3 is TGCGCCAGCAGCCAAGTGGGGGCTGGTGAGCAGTTCTTC. Its translation: CASSQVGAGEQFF.

In this sample, this clone turned up a few times. The J gene is TRBJ2-3, the V gene TRBV5-6; 8 nucleotides line up with TRBD1. CDR3 size: 13 residues. From germline, CDR1 is SGHDT and CDR2 YYEEEE. With V trimmed by 5 bases and J by 8 bases, 7 bases remained unmatched. The CDR3 DNA is TGTGCCAGCAGACACCTCAGGGGGCTTACGCAGTATTTT. Protein: CASRHLRGLTQYF.

V is TRBV7-7 and J is TRBJ1-3; D is possibly TRBD1 (5 bases). This CDR3 contains 15 residues. Per germline, CDR1 SSHAT and CDR2 FNYEAQ (reference sequence). V lost 6 bases and J lost 3, with 15 bases in between. CDR3 sequence (DNA): TGTGCCAGCAGTCTAGGGGCCGATGGTGGAAACACCATATATTTT. Protein: CASSLGADGGNTIYF.

The chain employs TRBV7-2 and TRBJ1-2; 7 nucleotides line up with TRBD1. The CDR3 runs 15 residues. The junction had 11 bases not matched to a gene; V was cut back by 4 bases and J by 6 bases. CDR1 SGHTA and CDR2 FQGNSA come from the germline V gene. The DNA for the CDR3 is TGTGCCAGCAGCTCCGCGGACAGGAGGCGGGATGGCTACACCTTC. Translating gives CASSSADRRRDGYTF.

The J gene is TRBJ1-4, the V gene TRBV5-1, with 7 positions matching TRBD1. The V segment lost 4 bases and the J segment 4 bases; nucleotides outside the gene matches: 7. In germline, CDR1 is SGHRS, CDR2 YFSETQ. The CDR3 spans 15 residues. CDR3 residues: CASSLGQAVNEKLFF. CDR3 coding DNA: TGCGCCAGCAGCCTAGGACAGGCGGTTAATGAAAAACTGTTTTTT.